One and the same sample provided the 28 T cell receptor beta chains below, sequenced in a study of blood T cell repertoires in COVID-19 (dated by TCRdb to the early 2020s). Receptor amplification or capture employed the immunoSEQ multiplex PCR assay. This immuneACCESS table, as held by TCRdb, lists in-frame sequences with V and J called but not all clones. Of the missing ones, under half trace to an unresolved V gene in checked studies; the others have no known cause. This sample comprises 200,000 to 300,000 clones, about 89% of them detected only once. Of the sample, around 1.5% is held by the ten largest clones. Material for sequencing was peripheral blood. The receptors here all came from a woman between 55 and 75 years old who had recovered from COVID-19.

The CDR3 coding sequence is TGTGCCAGCAGTTTACCGACAGGGCCAGGTAATCAGCCCCAGCATTTT. Its protein is CASSLPTGPGNQPQHF. The chain carries TRBV28 and TRBJ1-5; TRBD1 agrees at 7 bases. This CDR3 has 16 amino acids. The junction had 8 bases not matched to a gene; V was cut back by 2 bases and J by 4 bases. Germline values: CDR1 MDHEN, CDR2 SYDVKM.

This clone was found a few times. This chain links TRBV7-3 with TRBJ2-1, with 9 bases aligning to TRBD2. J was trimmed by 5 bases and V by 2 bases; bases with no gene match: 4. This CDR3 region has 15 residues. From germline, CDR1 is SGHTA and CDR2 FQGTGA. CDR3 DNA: TGTGCCAGCAGCTTATGGAGCGGGGGGAACAATGAGCAGTTCTTC. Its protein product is CASSLWSGGNNEQFF.

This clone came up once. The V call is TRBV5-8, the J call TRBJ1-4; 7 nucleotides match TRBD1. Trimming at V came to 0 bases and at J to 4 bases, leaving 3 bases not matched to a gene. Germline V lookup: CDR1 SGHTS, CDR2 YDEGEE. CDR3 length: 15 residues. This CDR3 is CASSLGGQINEKLFF. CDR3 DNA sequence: TGTGCCAGCAGCTTGGGGGGACAGATTAATGAAAAACTGTTTTTT.

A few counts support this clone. The CDR3 nucleotides read TGTGCCAGCAGCCTGACAGGGCGCCCCCTCCACTTT. Encoded protein: CASSLTGRPLHF. The rearrangement joins TRBV2 to TRBJ1-6; 7 bases are shared with TRBD1. The J segment lost 13 bases and the V segment lost 6 bases, leaving 6 bases of the junction unmatched. Germline loops: CDR1 SNHLY, CDR2 FYNNEI. The CDR3 extends over 12 amino acids.

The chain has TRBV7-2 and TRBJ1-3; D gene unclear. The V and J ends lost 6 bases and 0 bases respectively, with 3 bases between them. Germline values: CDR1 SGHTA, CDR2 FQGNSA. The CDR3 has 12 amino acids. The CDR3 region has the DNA TGTGCCAGCAGTTACTCTGGAAACACCATATATTTT. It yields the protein CASSYSGNTIYF.

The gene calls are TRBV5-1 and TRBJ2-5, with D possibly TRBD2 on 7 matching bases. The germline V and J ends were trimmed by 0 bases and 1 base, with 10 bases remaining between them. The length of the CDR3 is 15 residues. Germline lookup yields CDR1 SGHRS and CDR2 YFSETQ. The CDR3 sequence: CASSLGGGIQETQYF. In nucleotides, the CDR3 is TGCGCCAGCAGCTTGGGCGGGGGCATCCAAGAGACCCAGTACTTC.

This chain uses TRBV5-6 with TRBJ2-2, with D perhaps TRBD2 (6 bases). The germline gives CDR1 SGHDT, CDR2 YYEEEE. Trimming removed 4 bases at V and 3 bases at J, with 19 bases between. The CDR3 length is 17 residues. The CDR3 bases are TGTGCCAGCAGCACCGGGAGCCCCGTCTGGTACACCGGGGAGCTGTTTTTT. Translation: CASSTGSPVWYTGELFF.

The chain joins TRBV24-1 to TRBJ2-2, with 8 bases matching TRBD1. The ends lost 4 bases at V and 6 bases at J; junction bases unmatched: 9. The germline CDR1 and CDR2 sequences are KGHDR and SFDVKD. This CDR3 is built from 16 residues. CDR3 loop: CATSDPGQGRAGELFF. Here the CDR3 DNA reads TGTGCCACCAGTGACCCCGGACAGGGAAGGGCCGGGGAGCTGTTTTTT.

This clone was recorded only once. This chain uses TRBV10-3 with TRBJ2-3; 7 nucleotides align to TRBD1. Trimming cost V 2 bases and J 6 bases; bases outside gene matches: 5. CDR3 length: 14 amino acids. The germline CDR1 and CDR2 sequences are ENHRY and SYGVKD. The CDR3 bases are TGTGCCATCAGTGAGCCGGGACAGAGGGATACGCAGTATTTT. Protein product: CAISEPGQRDTQYF.

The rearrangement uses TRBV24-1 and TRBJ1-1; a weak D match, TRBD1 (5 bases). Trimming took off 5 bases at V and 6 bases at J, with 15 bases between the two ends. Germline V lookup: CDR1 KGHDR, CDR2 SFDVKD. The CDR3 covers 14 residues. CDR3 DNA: TGTGCCACCAGTGGGTCGGGGACTTCCCCTGAAGCTTTCTTT. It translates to CATSGSGTSPEAFF.

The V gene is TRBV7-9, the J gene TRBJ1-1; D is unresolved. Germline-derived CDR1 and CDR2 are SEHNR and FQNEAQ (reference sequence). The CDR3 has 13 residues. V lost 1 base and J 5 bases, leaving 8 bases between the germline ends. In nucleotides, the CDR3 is TGTGCCAGCAGCTTAGAAACAGAGACTGAAGCTTTCTTT. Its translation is CASSLETETEAFF.

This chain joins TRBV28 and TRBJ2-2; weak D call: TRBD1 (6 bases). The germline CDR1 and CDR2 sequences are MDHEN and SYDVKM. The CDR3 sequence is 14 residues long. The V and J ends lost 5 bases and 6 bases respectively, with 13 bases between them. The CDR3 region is CASSVSTGPGELFF. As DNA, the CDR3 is TGTGCCAGCAGTGTGTCGACAGGCCCCGGGGAGCTGTTTTTT.

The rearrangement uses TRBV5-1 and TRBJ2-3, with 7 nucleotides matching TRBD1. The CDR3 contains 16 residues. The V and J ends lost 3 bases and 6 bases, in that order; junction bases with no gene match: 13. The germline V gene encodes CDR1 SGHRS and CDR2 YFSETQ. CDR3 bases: TGCGCCAGCAGCTCGGGCCCGAGACAGGGAGAGGATACGCAGTATTTT. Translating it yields CASSSGPRQGEDTQYF.

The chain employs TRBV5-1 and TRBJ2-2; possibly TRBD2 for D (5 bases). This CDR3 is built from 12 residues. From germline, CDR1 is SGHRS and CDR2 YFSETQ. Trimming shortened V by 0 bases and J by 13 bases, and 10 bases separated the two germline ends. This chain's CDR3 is CASSLGVEALFF. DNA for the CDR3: TGCGCCAGCAGCTTGGGGGTGGAGGCGCTGTTTTTT.

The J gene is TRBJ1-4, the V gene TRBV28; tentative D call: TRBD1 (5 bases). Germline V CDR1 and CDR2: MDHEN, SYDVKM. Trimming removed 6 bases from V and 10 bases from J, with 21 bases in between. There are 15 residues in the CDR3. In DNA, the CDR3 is TGTGCCAGCAGCCAGTACAGGAGCTTGGGAGGAAAACTGTTTTTT. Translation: CASSQYRSLGGKLFF.

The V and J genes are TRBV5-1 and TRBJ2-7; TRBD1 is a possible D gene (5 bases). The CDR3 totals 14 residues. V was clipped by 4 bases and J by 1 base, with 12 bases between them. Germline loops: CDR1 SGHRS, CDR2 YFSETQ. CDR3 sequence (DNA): TGCGCCAGCAGCATCCAAGGGGCGTCCTACGAGCAGTACTTC. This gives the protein CASSIQGASYEQYF.

The CDR3 DNA follows: TGTGCCAGCAGCTTTTATCCGGGGGGAACCGGGGAGCTGTTTTTT. Its protein product is CASSFYPGGTGELFF. The V and J genes are TRBV7-3 and TRBJ2-2; TRBD2 aligns across 7 bases. From germline, CDR1 is SGHTA and CDR2 FQGTGA. This CDR3 contains 15 residues. Unmatched junction bases numbered 6, after V lost 3 bases and J lost 5 bases.

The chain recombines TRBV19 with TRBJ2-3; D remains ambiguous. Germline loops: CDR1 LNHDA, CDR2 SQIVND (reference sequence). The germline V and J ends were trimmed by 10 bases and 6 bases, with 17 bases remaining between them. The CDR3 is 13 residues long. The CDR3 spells CATAGEVSDTQYF. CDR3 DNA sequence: TGTGCCACCGCCGGTGAGGTCTCGGATACGCAGTATTTT.

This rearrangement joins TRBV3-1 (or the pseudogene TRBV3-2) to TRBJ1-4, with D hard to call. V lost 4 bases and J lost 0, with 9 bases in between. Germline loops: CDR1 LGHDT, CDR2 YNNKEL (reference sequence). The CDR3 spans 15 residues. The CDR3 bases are TGTGCCAGCAGCCTTAGAGTCGCAACTAATGAAAAACTGTTTTTT. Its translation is CASSLRVATNEKLFF.

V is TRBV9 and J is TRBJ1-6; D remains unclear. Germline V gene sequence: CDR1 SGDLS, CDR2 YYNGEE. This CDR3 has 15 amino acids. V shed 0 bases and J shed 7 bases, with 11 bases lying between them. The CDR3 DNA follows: TGTGCCAGCAGCGTAGAACCGGGGAGCAATTCACCCCTCCACTTT. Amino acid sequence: CASSVEPGSNSPLHF.

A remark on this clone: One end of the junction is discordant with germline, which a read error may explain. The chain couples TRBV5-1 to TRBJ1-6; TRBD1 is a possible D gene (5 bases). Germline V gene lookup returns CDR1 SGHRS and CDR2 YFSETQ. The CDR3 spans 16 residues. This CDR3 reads CASSSWTVSGGSPLHF. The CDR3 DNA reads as TGCGCCAGCAGCTCTTGGACCGTTTCGGGGGGGTCACCTCTCCACTTT.

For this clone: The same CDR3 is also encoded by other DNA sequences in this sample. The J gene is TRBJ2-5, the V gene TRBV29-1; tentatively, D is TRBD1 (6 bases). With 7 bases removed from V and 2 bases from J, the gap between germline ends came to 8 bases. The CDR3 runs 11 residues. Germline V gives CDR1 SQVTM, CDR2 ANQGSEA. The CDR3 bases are TGCAGCGCCGGACAGCAAGAGACCCAGTACTTC. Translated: CSAGQQETQYF.

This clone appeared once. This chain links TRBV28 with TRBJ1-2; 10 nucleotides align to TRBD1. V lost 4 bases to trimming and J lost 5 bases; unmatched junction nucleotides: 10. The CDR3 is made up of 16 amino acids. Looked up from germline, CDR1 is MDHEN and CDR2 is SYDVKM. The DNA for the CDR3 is TGTGCCAGCAGTTCTACCGGGACAGGGGAAGGTTATGGCTACACCTTC. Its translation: CASSSTGTGEGYGYTF.

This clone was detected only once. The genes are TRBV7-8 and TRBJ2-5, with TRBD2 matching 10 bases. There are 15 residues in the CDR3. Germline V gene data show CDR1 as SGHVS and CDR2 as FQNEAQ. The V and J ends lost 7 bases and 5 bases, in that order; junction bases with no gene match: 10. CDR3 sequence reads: CASTTSGGAFETQYF. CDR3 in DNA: TGTGCCAGCACCACGAGCGGGGGGGCCTTCGAGACCCAGTACTTC.

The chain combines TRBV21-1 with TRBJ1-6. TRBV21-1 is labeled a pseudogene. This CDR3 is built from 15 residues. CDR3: CASSKYAFVSSPLHF. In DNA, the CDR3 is TGTGCCAGCAGCAAATATGCGTTTGTAAGTTCACCCCTCCACTTT.

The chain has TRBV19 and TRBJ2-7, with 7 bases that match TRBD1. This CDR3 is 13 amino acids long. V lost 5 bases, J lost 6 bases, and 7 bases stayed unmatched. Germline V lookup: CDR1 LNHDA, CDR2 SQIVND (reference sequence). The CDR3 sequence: CASSPPDRVEQYF. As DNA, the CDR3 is TGTGCCAGTAGTCCACCCGACAGGGTCGAGCAGTACTTC.

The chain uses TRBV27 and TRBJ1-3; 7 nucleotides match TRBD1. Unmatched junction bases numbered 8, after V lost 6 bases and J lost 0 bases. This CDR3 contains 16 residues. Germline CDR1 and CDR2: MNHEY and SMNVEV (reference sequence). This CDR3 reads CASSPSAGGSGNTIYF. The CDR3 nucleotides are TGTGCCAGCAGCCCTTCTGCAGGGGGCTCTGGAAACACCATATATTTT.

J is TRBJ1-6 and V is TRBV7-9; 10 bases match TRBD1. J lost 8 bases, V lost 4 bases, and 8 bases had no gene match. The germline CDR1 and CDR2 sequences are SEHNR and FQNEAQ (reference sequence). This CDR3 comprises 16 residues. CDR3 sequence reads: CASSSLPGQGDSPLHF. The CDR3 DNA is TGTGCCAGCAGCTCGCTCCCTGGACAGGGGGATTCACCCCTCCACTTT.